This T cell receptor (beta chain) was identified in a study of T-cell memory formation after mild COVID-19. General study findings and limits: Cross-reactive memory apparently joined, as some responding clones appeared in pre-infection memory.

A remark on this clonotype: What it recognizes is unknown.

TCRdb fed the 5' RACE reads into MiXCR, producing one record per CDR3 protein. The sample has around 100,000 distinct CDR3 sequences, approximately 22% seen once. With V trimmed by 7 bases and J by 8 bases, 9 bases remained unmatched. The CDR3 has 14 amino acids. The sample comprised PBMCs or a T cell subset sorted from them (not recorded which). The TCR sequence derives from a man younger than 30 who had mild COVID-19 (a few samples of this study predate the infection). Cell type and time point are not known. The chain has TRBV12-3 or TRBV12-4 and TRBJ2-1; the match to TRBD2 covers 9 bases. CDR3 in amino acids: CASTQVSGGDEQFF. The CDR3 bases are TGTGCCAGCACCCAGGTTAGCGGGGGTGATGAGCAGTTCTTC.